These 9 T cell receptor beta chains were all obtained from the same sample, sequenced in a study of tumor-infiltrating lymphocytes in oesophageal squamous cell carcinoma. TCRdb reprocessed the PCR reads via MiXCR and lists one record per CDR3 protein. The table lists about 22,000 distinct CDR3 sequences, approximately 37% of them singletons. Material for sequencing was esophageal tumor tissue. These receptors were collected from a female donor with esophageal squamous cell carcinoma.

This clonotype was seen repeatedly, ten times or more. A much larger clone lies one base from this, so it may be a read error. V and J are TRBV5-1 and TRBJ2-7, with D unresolved. V was clipped by 0 bases and J by 6 bases, with 7 bases between them. This CDR3 has 12 residues. The germline CDR1 and CDR2 sequences are SGHRS and YFSETQ. Written as DNA, the CDR3 is TGCGCCAGCAGCTTGGAAGAGGCCGAGCAGTACTTC. Residues: CASSLEEAEQYF.

The rearrangement links TRBV9 to TRBJ2-3; no firm D call. Judging by the DNA end, TRBJ2-5 fits better; the J call may be wrong. Germline-derived CDR1 and CDR2 are SGDLS and YYNGEE. The CDR3 is 12 amino acids. CDR3 sequence reads: CASTRDQETQYF. CDR3 nucleotide sequence: TGTGCCAGCACTCGGGACCAAGAGACCCAGTACTTC.

In regard to this clonotype: The CDR3 ends on some other residue instead of the conserved phenylalanine or tryptophan, so this is likely a read error. Because the CDR3's place on the DNA is in doubt, the DNA is left out and the CDR3 is given as listed by TCRdb. The CDR3 reads CASSKGPGQNSPLHFGN. The chain carries TRBV7-2 and TRBJ2-5; TRBD1 is the table's D call and was not checked against the DNA. With termini counted, the CDR3 has 17 amino acids. The germline V gene encodes CDR1 SGHTA and CDR2 FQGNSA.

This clonotype was counted at least ten times. The gene calls are TRBV7-9 and TRBJ2-1, with TRBD2 as a possible D gene (5 bases). The J call may be faulty, since TRBJ2-7 better matches the DNA end. Germline CDR1 and CDR2: SEHNR and FQNEAQ (reference sequence). This CDR3 region has 14 residues. The CDR3 region is CASTMGGFYNEQYF. In nucleotides, the CDR3 is TGTGCCAGCACAATGGGCGGGTTCTACAATGAGCAGTACTTC.

This clonotype was recorded a few times. The chain's CDR3 is CASSWDRVKNEQYF. The CDR3 DNA reads TGTGCCAGCAGTTGGGACAGGGTTAAAAATGAGCAGTACTTC. The chain uses TRBV28 and TRBJ2-1, with TRBD1 identical over 9 bases. The end of the DNA is better explained by TRBJ2-7, so the J call may be wrong. This CDR3 has 14 residues. Germline V CDR1 and CDR2: MDHEN, SYDVKM.

This clonotype counts as medium-sized. This chain's CDR3 is CASSGGVAQLEAFF. Written as DNA, the CDR3 is TGTGCCAGCAGTGGAGGGGTCGCCCAACTTGAAGCTTTCTTT. The chain joins TRBV6-1 to TRBJ1-1; possibly TRBD1 for D (5 bases). This CDR3 contains 14 residues. CDR1 is MNHNS, CDR2 SASEGT, per germline. The V end was cut by 4 bases, the J end by 7 bases, with 16 bases between.

The V and J genes are TRBV6-2 or TRBV6-3 and TRBJ2-1, with 8 bases that match TRBD1. The J call may be wrong; the DNA end is better matched by TRBJ2-4. CDR3 size: 15 residues. CDR1 is MNHEY, CDR2 SVGEGT, per germline. CDR3 sequence reads: CASSYNGDRQNIQYF. CDR3 nucleotides: TGTGCCAGCAGTTACAACGGGGACAGGCAAAACATTCAGTACTTC.

This clonotype was seen many times. The J gene is TRBJ1-1, the V gene TRBV5-5; no definite D call. Trimming removed 0 bases from V and 1 base from J, with 16 bases in between. The CDR3 extends over 17 amino acids. Germline V gene data show CDR1 as SGHKS and CDR2 as YYEKEE (reference sequence). CDR3 amino acids: CASSLARYREPNTEAFF. CDR3 nucleotide sequence: TGTGCCAGCAGCTTGGCAAGGTATAGGGAACCGAACACTGAAGCTTTCTTT.

The chain is built from TRBV19 and TRBJ2-1; D ambiguous. Between the trimmed V and J ends, which lost 3 bases and 4 bases, there was a span of 13 bases. In germline, CDR1 is LNHDA, CDR2 SQIVND (reference sequence). The length of the CDR3 is 15 residues. The CDR3 loop is CASSISNQIYNEQFF. CDR3 DNA: TGTGCCAGTAGTATCAGTAACCAGATTTACAATGAGCAGTTCTTC.